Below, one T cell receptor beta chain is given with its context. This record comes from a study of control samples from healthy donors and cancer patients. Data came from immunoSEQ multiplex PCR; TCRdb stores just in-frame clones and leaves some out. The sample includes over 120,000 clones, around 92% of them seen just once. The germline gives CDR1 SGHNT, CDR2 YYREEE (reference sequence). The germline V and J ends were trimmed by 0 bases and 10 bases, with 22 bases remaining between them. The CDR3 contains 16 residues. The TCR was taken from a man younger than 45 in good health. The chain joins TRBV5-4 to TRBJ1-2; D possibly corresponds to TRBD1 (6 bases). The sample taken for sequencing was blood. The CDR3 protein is CASSLVGDLTGATYTF. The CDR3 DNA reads TGTGCCAGCAGCTTGGTAGGGGATTTGACAGGAGCAACCTACACCTTC.